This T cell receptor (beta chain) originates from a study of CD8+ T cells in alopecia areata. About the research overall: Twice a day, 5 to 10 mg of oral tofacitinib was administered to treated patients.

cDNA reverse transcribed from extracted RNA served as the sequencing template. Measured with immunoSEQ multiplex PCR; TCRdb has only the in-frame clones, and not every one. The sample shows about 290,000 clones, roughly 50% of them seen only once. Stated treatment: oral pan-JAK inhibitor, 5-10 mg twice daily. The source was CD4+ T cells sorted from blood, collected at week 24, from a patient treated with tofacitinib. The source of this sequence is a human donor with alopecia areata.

CDR3 amino acids: CASSDPDRGLEAFF. DNA for the CDR3: TGTGCCAGCAGTGACCCCGACAGGGGGCTAGAAGCTTTCTTT. The chain has TRBV25-1 and TRBJ1-1, with 10 bases lining up with TRBD1. Per the germline V gene, CDR1 is MGHDK and CDR2 is SYGVNS. Trimming at V came to 3 bases and at J to 8 bases, leaving 6 bases not matched to a gene. The CDR3 covers 14 residues. The variable domain in full, completed from reference TRBV25-1 and TRBJ1-1, reads EADIYQTPRYLVIGTGKKITLECSQTMGHDKMYWYQQDPGMELHLIHYSYGVNSTEKGDLSSESTVSRIRTEHFPLTLESARPSHTSQYLCASSDPDRGLEAFFGQGTRLTVV.